The T cell receptor (beta chain) described here comes from a study of blood T cells in healthy people across ages (dated by TCRdb to the mid-2010s). Context from the whole study: In model experiments, template switching captured roughly one uniquely barcoded TCR beta cDNA molecule for every two T cells. Age-related changes in TCR beta repertoire diversity were measured in the study by deep sequencing normalized with unique cDNA molecular identifiers. Donors were grouped into four age groups: young (average 16 years), middle-aged (under 40), aged (around 56) and long-lived (roughly 80). To avoid experimental bias, donors of different ages were randomly spread across the sequencing lanes. Using the same blood draw, the study looked at two additional independent replicas of 1 million unique cDNA reads for two donors, one aged 18 to 30 and the other aged 80 or older.

At the junction V is shortened by 1 base and J by 0 bases, with 6 bases in between. From the cysteine up to the phenylalanine, the CDR3 has a length of 15 residues. Kept here is only the CDR3 DNA, which spans 45 bases and is read in frame from base 1. Sequences LGHNA (CDR1) and YNFKEQ (CDR2) are obtained from the germline V gene. Systemically healthy Caucasian individuals from Russia, some 38 in total and aged roughly 6 to 90 years, were included as donors. Approximately 10 milliliters of peripheral blood were collected from each donor into EDTA-treated Vacutainer tubes. PBMCs were isolated by Ficoll-Paque density-gradient centrifugation, with at least 6.5 million obtained per sample. Total RNA, at least 5 micrograms per sample, was extracted from PBMCs with Trizol reagent. Naive CD45RAhigh/CD27high T cell percentages were measured by flow cytometry on a PBMC aliquot from every donor. Study-wide findings and limitations: The CMV infection status of donors was not known, potentially confounding age-related changes in expanded clonotypes. Since profiling was done on bulk unsorted PBMCs, naive and antigen-experienced compartments could not be conclusively compared. As age increased, observed TCR beta diversity per million T cells dropped in a roughly linear way, and a significant reduction was already evident by age about 40. Compared with the aged group, the long-lived group had more naive CD4+ T cells, fewer expanded clones and increased TCR diversity, suggesting age selection. Estimates of total diversity from one million sequenced T cells were regarded as lower bounds and underestimates. There was a strong correlation between observed TCR beta diversity and the percentage of naive T cells measured by flow cytometry.

Remarks on this clonotype: The antigen it binds to is not known. The sample holds no much larger clone one base away, and base qualities are not on file.

The library relied on 5' RACE. TCRdb names Illumina HiSeq 2500 as the instrument used. A second about 7 to 11 cycle PCR used a sample-barcoded 5' primer and a J-beta primer mix. A template-switch 5' adaptor carrying 12 random nucleotides introduced a unique molecular identifier onto each TCR beta cDNA molecule. At least 2.5 million CDR3-containing paired-end reads were obtained from each sample. The Mint cDNA synthesis kit, primed by a TRBC-specific oligonucleotide, was used to synthesize first-strand cDNA from all RNA. Following uracil-DNA glycosylase treatment, all cDNA underwent a first 18-cycle PCR with the universal primers M1SS and BC2_uni_R. For the original study's pipeline: For normalization, 1 million high-quality reads were randomly selected from each sample, with every read carrying a distinct molecular identifier. Reads with shared molecular identifiers were discarded instead of being binned into consensus sequences. CDR3 identification, clonotype clustering and error correction used MiTCR with a Q25 quality threshold and the strictest error-elimination algorithm. A nonparametric unseen species model with Euler transformation was used to estimate a lower bound on total TCR beta diversity. The raw public data were reprocessed by TCRdb itself: fastp quality trimming at Q25, MiXCR clonotype calling, in-frame beta chains only. Rows with one shared CDR3 protein collapse into an entry with the most common genes and DNA. None of the V and J calls come from the authors' own analysis; TCRdb made them. This sample comprises around 800,000 distinct CDR3 sequences, 60% to 80% of them detected only once. In total, the top ten clones hold around a quarter of the sample.

The TCR was taken from a man aged 25-40 years in good health. The sequencing input was blood. The chain is made from TRBV4-2 and TRBJ2-2, with the D gene not clear enough to name. Read as DNA, the sequence is TGTGCCAGCAGCCAAGGGAATGCGAACACCGGGGAGCTGTTTTTT. Its protein product is CASSQGNANTGELFF.